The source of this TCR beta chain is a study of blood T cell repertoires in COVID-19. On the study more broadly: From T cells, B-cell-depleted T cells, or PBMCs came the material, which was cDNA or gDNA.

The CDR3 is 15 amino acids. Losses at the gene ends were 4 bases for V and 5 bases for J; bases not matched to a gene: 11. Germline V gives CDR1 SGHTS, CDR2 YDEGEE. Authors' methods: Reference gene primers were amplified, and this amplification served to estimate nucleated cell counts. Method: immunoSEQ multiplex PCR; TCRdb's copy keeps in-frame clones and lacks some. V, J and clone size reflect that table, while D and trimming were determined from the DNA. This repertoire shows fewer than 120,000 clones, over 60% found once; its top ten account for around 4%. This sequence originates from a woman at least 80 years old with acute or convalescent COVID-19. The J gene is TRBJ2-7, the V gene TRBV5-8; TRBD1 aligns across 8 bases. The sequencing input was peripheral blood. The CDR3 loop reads CASSKKLQGADEQYF. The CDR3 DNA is TGTGCCAGCAGCAAAAAACTTCAGGGGGCCGACGAGCAGTACTTC.